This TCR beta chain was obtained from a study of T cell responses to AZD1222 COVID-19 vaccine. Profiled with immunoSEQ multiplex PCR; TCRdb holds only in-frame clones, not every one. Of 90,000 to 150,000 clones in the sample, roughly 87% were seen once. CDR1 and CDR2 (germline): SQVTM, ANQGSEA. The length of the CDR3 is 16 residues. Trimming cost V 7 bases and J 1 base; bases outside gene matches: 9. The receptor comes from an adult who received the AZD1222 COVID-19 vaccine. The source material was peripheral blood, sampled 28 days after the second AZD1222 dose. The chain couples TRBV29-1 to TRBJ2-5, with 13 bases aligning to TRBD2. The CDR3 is CSAAWTSGGPQETQYF. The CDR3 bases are TGCAGCGCCGCCTGGACTAGCGGGGGCCCCCAAGAGACCCAGTACTTC.